This T cell receptor beta chain was recovered during a study of T cells in Graves' hyperthyroidism and ophthalmopathy (dated by TCRdb to between 2018 and 2020). Regarding the research as a whole: Peripheral blood was sampled at the time of initial diagnosis, prior to any treatment. To identify distinguishing TCR V-J signatures, a discovery cohort of 95 to 100 patients was used, comprising fewer than 45 with Graves' ophthalmopathy and about 59 with stable Graves' hyperthyroidism. The 85 to 100 discovery patients were divided at random into training and test sets in a 7:3 ratio. Following sampling, methimazole starting at 30 mg daily was given to hyperthyroidism patients, and high-dose intravenous methylprednisolone was given to ophthalmopathy patients. According to the paper, TCR Vbeta CDR3 sequencing was carried out on 135 peripheral blood samples, which came from fewer than 50 ophthalmopathy, under 80 hyperthyroidism and roughly 17 progressor patients. Whether ophthalmopathy could be predicted prospectively was tested in an independent validation cohort made up of 18 to 20 hyperthyroidism patients plus 17 patients who later progressed to ophthalmopathy. In addition, the study compared T-cell repertoires in thyroid tissue and in blood from five to seven Graves' hyperthyroidism patients.

Moderately to severely active disease, a Clinical Activity Score of at least 3, a NOSPECS grade of at least 4, and a duration under 3 months were present in ophthalmopathy patients. Any patient with an uncontrolled infection, another autoimmune disease, pregnancy or lactation was excluded. Diagnoses were based on clinical symptoms, serum thyroxine and TRAb, thyroid ultrasound and orbital computed tomography. PBMCs were separated from roughly 10 ml of fresh peripheral blood using Ficoll-Paque density gradient centrifugation. Total RNA was extracted using Trizol reagent, and RNA quality was assessed on an Agilent 2100 Bioanalyzer. TCR beta CDR3 regions were amplified from RNA transcripts. For the first round of RT-PCR on the TCR CDR3, the HTBI primer set was used together with the Qiagen OneStep RT-PCR kit. The libraries were constructed in a second round of multiplex PCR and then size-selected and purified. The libraries were sequenced on an Illumina HiSeq2000 using paired-end 100 bp reads. The source study handled its data this way. Raw data were processed with SOAPnuke, discarding reads with adapters, uncalled bases, mean Phred below 15, or no exact constant-primer or identifier match. High-quality paired reads were merged with COPE v1.2.5, and unique nucleotide sequences were defined as clonotypes. Clonotypes were aligned to IMGT TRBV, TRBD and TRBJ reference segments using MiTCR v1.1. Only V-J combinations with frequency above 0.0001, covering 99% to 99.2% of repertoires, were analysed. A TCS score was defined as the ratio between F50 (clonal expansion) and ExV (chaos), using BLOSUM62-based TCRdist between CDR3 peptides within each V-J. Welch's t-statistics and random forest reduced around 520 V-J features to about 13, which were used in a naive Bayes classifier (R e1071). The public reads were quality trimmed at Q25 with fastp and then assembled into clones with MiXCR by TCRdb, keeping productive beta chains. One record per CDR3 amino acid sequence lists the most common genes and DNA. These V and J calls rely on TCRdb rather than the paper's analysis. The table for this sample lists approximately 600,000 distinct CDR3 sequences; approximately 15% of them were counted only once. The ten biggest clones cover about 6.6% of the sample.

The study at large found these results: Most expanded thyroid clonotypes (frequency above 0.001) were also found in blood, which suggests that blood repertoires may mirror thyroid immune responses. In validation, progression to ophthalmopathy was predicted by the model with 65% to 71% sensitivity and 72.22% specificity, a median of approximately 7.1 months before onset. A model built on a 13 V-J signature distinguished ophthalmopathy from stable hyperthyroidism, reaching around 90% sensitivity and 81.08% specificity in cross-validation and 80%/75% in testing. No statistical method was used to set the sample size in advance, and investigators knew the group allocation.

With regard to this clonotype: Its specific antigen is unknown. No much larger clonotype is one base removed from it; base qualities were not supplied.

From the germline V gene, CDR1 is MRHNA and CDR2 is SNTAGT. Spanning cysteine to phenylalanine, the CDR3 consists of 18 amino acids. The entry retains the CDR3 DNA only, 54 bases that are in frame from base 1. Here V drops 5 bases and J drops 3 bases, and the junction holds 17 bases not matched to any gene. Recombination linked TRBV6-4 to TRBJ1-1; TRBD1 agrees with 8 junctional bases. This TCR derives from a woman in her late teens or twenties with Graves' ophthalmopathy. The sequencing sample was made of blood. The DNA sequence reads TGTGCCAGCAGTTACACCCCCGGGACAGGTACCCAGGACACTGAAGCTTTCTTT. Protein translation: CASSYTPGTGTQDTEAFF.